Below are 16 T cell receptor beta chains sequenced from a single sample in a study of T-cell memory formation after mild COVID-19. A single record per CDR3 protein comes from TCRdb applying MiXCR to the 5' RACE reads. The sample carries 350,000 to 500,000 distinct CDR3 sequences, less than 25% recorded once. Sequencing was performed on PBMCs or a T cell subset sorted from them (not recorded which). These receptors were taken from an adult woman who had mild COVID-19 (a few samples of this study predate the infection). Cell type and time point are not known.

This clonotype was observed a few times. In DNA, the CDR3 is TGCGCCAGCAGCCAAGATGGGACAGGGGGCCTCGCCGAGACCCAGTACTTC. Translated: CASSQDGTGGLAETQYF. The V call is TRBV4-1, the J call TRBJ2-5; 12 bases agree with TRBD1. This CDR3 is 17 amino acids long. J lost 5 bases, V lost 0 bases, and 7 bases had no gene match. Germline CDR1 is MGHRA and CDR2 is YSYEKL.

This chain uses TRBV20-1 with TRBJ1-2; 10 bases are shared with TRBD1. After removal of 6 bases from V and 3 bases from J, the junction contained 7 bases not matched to a gene. The V gene's germline CDR1 is DFQATT and CDR2 SNEGSKA (reference sequence). The CDR3 has 14 residues. The CDR3 reads CSANSGQGDYGYTF. The CDR3 region has the DNA TGCAGTGCCAACTCAGGACAGGGGGACTATGGCTACACCTTC.

This clonotype came up a few times. The rearrangement joins TRBV20-1 to TRBJ1-3; D call uncertain. CDR1 and CDR2 from the germline V gene are DFQATT and SNEGSKA (reference sequence). Trimming pared 3 bases from V and 4 bases from J, leaving 19 bases between. This CDR3 is built from 16 residues. The CDR3 sequence: CSASLLGGVGGNTIYF. The DNA of the CDR3 is TGCAGTGCTAGCCTACTTGGTGGGGTGGGCGGAAACACCATATATTTT.

The gene calls are TRBV2 and TRBJ2-3; D possibly corresponds to TRBD2 (7 bases). Between the trimmed V and J ends, which lost 3 bases and 4 bases, there was a span of 14 bases. Per germline, CDR1 SNHLY and CDR2 FYNNEI. The CDR3 has 15 residues. The CDR3 here is CASSESRGGPDTQYF. For the CDR3, the DNA is TGTGCCAGCAGTGAGTCCCGCGGGGGCCCAGATACGCAGTATTTT. Supplemented by reference TRBV2 and TRBJ2-3, the full variable domain reads EPEVTQTPSHQVTQMGQEVILRCVPISNHLYFYWYRQILGQKVEFLVSFYNNEISEKSEIFDDQFSVERPDGSNFTLKIRSTKLEDSAMYFCASSESRGGPDTQYFGPGTRLTVL.

This clonotype was counted only a few times. V is TRBV7-9 and J is TRBJ2-1; 11 nucleotides match TRBD1. The CDR3 is made up of 16 amino acids. Germline-derived CDR1 and CDR2 are SEHNR and FQNEAQ (reference sequence). Trimming cost V 6 bases and J 1 base; bases outside gene matches: 5. In DNA form, the CDR3 reads TGTGCCAGCAGACCCGGACAGGGGGCATCCTACAATGAGCAGTTCTTC. This encodes CASRPGQGASYNEQFF.

The rearrangement links TRBV2 to TRBJ2-5; unclear D gene. The CDR3 contains 12 residues. V lost 8 bases and J lost 2, with 9 bases in between. From germline, CDR1 is SNHLY and CDR2 FYNNEI. CDR3 residues: CASLYSQETQYF. CDR3 coding DNA: TGTGCCAGCCTCTATTCGCAAGAGACCCAGTACTTC.

This chain uses TRBV12-3 or TRBV12-4 with TRBJ2-3; 14 bases are shared with TRBD2. This CDR3 spans 20 amino acids. V lost 1 base to trimming and J lost 0 bases; unmatched junction nucleotides: 9. CDR3 DNA sequence: TGTGCCAGCAGTTTAGGAGCCGGGACTAGCGGGGGCATTAGCACAGATACGCAGTATTTT. Translation gives CASSLGAGTSGGISTDTQYF.

This clonotype turned up a few times. J is TRBJ2-7 and V is TRBV5-1, with D tentatively TRBD2 (7 bases). The CDR3 extends over 14 amino acids. Germline CDR1 SGHRS, CDR2 YFSETQ. Trimming pared 4 bases from V and 5 bases from J, leaving 16 bases between. The CDR3 nucleotides read TGCGCCAGCAGCCGGGACACTCGGGAGGACGAGCAGTACTTC. This codes for CASSRDTREDEQYF.

This clonotype showed up many times. V usage is TRBV29-1 and J usage is TRBJ2-7, with 8 bases that match TRBD1. The ends lost 4 bases at V and 2 bases at J; junction bases unmatched: 1. CDR3 size: 12 residues. Germline V gives CDR1 SQVTM, CDR2 ANQGSEA. Written as DNA, the CDR3 is TGCAGCGTTGGGACAGGGACCTACGAGCAGTACTTC. Encoded protein: CSVGTGTYEQYF.

The chain couples TRBV12-3 or TRBV12-4 to TRBJ2-2; tentatively, D is TRBD1 or TRBD2 (6 bases each). V was cut by 7 bases and J by 4 bases, with 16 bases left in between. This CDR3 has 15 residues. The CDR3 loop is CASIFYGGPTGELFF. The CDR3, as DNA: TGTGCCAGCATCTTTTATGGGGGGCCCACCGGGGAGCTGTTTTTT.

This chain connects TRBV3-1 to TRBJ2-7; the match to TRBD2 covers 14 bases. J lost 2 bases, V lost 4 bases, and 1 base had no gene match. In germline, CDR1 is LGHDT, CDR2 YNNKEL (reference sequence). The CDR3 extends over 15 amino acids. The CDR3 region is CASSRLAGGPYEQYF. The CDR3 region has the DNA TGTGCCAGCAGCCGACTAGCGGGAGGGCCCTACGAGCAGTACTTC.

The chain recombines TRBV12-3 or TRBV12-4 with TRBJ1-6; D is unclear. CDR3 length: 14 amino acids. V lost 2 bases to trimming and J lost 7 bases, with 9 bases between them. CDR3 residues: CASSLFGGNSPLHF. The CDR3 coding sequence is TGTGCCAGCAGTTTATTCGGCGGGAATTCACCCCTCCACTTT.

The V call is TRBV30, the J call TRBJ2-1; D unresolved. The CDR3 covers 13 residues. V was pared by 3 bases and J by 6 bases, with 12 bases between. The germline gives CDR1 GTSNPN, CDR2 SVGIG (reference sequence). The CDR3 DNA sequence: TGTGCCTGGAGAGGCGAGGACGTCAATGAGCAGTTCTTC. Protein: CAWRGEDVNEQFF. Together with reference TRBV30 and TRBJ2-1, the CDR3 gives the full variable domain: SQTIHQWPATLVQPVGSPLSLECTVEGTSNPNLYWYRQAAGRGLQLLFYSVGIGQISSEVPQNLSASRPQDRQFILSSKKLLLSDSGFYLCAWRGEDVNEQFFGPGTRLTVL.

As DNA, the CDR3 is TGTGCCAGCAGTGAATATGAGGGCGTAGGTTCACCCCTCCACTTT. Its protein product is CASSEYEGVGSPLHF. This chain joins TRBV25-1 and TRBJ1-6; D gene ambiguous. The germline V and J ends were trimmed by 0 bases and 9 bases, with 12 bases remaining between them. Germline V gene data show CDR1 as MGHDK and CDR2 as SYGVNS. CDR3 length equals 15 residues.

A few counts support this clonotype. This chain links TRBV7-9 with TRBJ2-1; no firm D call. The CDR3 runs to 17 residues. Germline V CDR1 and CDR2: SEHNR, FQNEAQ (reference sequence). V gave up 1 base and J gave up 2 bases, with 15 bases separating them. The CDR3 loop is CASSLGLSDGPYNEQFF. In nucleotides, the CDR3 is TGTGCCAGCAGCTTAGGGCTATCCGATGGACCCTACAATGAGCAGTTCTTC. Using reference TRBV7-9 and TRBJ2-1 for the parts outside the CDR3, the full variable domain is DTGVSQNPRHKITKRGQNVTFRCDPISEHNRLYWYRQTLGQGPEFLTYFQNEAQLEKSRLLSDRFSAERPKGSFSTLEIQRTEQGDSAMYLCASSLGLSDGPYNEQFFGPGTRLTVL.

This clonotype was observed a handful of times. V is TRBV6-5 and J is TRBJ2-2; 7 nucleotides match TRBD2. This CDR3 comprises 16 residues. V gave up 9 bases and J gave up 6 bases; unmatched junction bases: 16. Germline assignment: CDR1 MNHEY and CDR2 SVGAGI. The CDR3 bases are TGTGCCAGTCAGTTGATGGCGGGGGAGGTTTCCGGGGAGCTGTTTTTT. Translated, it gives CASQLMAGEVSGELFF.